Only a few counts were recorded for the clone carrying this TCR beta chain. The sample comes from a study of graft-versus-host responses after intestinal transplantation. Generated by immunoSEQ multiplex PCR, the TCRdb table keeps only in-frame clones and is missing some. The data show about 9,000 clones, with approximately 26% seen just once and 4.5% to 6% held by the top ten. The plating included around 200,000 irradiated, violet-dye-labeled stimulator cells together with around 200,000 CFSE-labeled responder cells. The CDR3 covers 14 residues. From germline, CDR1 is MGHRA and CDR2 YSYEKL. The V and J ends lost 3 bases and 1 base respectively, with 9 bases between them.

This specimen consisted of alloreactive CD8+ T cells from a mixed lymphocyte reaction culture, obtained before transplantation. Subset of the sample: CFSE-low proliferating T cells sorted from roughly 6-day pre-transplant mixed lymphocyte reaction (GvH or HvG direction). The TCR comes from a human patient who was an organ donor for intestinal transplantation. The V and J genes are TRBV4-1 and TRBJ1-1; D gene ambiguous. CDR3 bases: TGCGCCAGCAGCCATCCGGAGACGAACACTGAAGCTTTCTTT. As protein: CASSHPETNTEAFF.